These 32 T cell receptor beta chains were all obtained from the same sample, sequenced in a study of siplizumab effects on memory and regulatory T cells. Here immunoSEQ multiplex PCR was the method, and the copy in TCRdb shows in-frame clones only, minus some. The table records tens of thousands of clones, roughly 94% of them present only once. Sequences were obtained from CD8+ T cells sorted from blood. Every receptor here comes from a human donor in good health.

The chain uses TRBV4-2 and TRBJ2-5; D is tentatively TRBD1 or TRBD2 (6 bases each). Deletions cut 5 bases from V and 4 bases from J, with 14 bases between. This CDR3 spans 14 amino acids. Per the germline V gene, CDR1 is LGHNA and CDR2 is YNFKEQ. The CDR3 DNA reads TGTGCCAGCAGCTCCCCCGAGGGGGGAGAGACCCAGTACTTC. Its protein is CASSSPEGGETQYF.

The table lists this clone with a few counts. The gene calls are TRBV6-5 and TRBJ2-5; 7 bases agree with TRBD2. The trim removed 4 bases at V and 5 bases at J, leaving 10 bases unmatched. Germline V gives CDR1 MNHEY, CDR2 SVGAGI. The CDR3 has 15 amino acids. The CDR3 loop is CASSSTPGLWETQYF. The CDR3 DNA follows: TGTGCCAGCAGTTCAACGCCGGGACTATGGGAGACCCAGTACTTC.

The DNA for the CDR3 is TGTGCCAGCAGCTTAGTGGGCGGGGCCGCCTACAATGAGCAGTTCTTC. It is translated as CASSLVGGAAYNEQFF. V usage is TRBV7-9 and J usage is TRBJ2-1; a weak D match, TRBD2 (6 bases). Germline CDR1 is SEHNR and CDR2 is FQNEAQ (reference sequence). V lost 1 base to trimming and J lost 2 bases, with 12 bases between them. This CDR3 has 16 residues.

The V call is TRBV6-1, the J call TRBJ2-1; maybe TRBD2 (6 bases). This CDR3 region has 16 residues. V was cut by 2 bases and J by 6 bases, with 17 bases left in between. CDR1 MNHNS and CDR2 SASEGT come from the germline V gene. The CDR3 sequence is CASSEWGLGRGNEQFF. CDR3 in DNA: TGTGCCAGCAGTGAATGGGGGTTGGGGCGGGGCAATGAGCAGTTCTTC.

The chain has TRBV2 and TRBJ2-7; TRBD2 agrees at 11 bases. V shed 3 bases, J shed 7 bases, and the junction held 5 bases outside the gene matches. The CDR3 length is 14 residues. Germline V gene lookup returns CDR1 SNHLY and CDR2 FYNNEI. Here the CDR3 reads CASSDVAGGREQYF. The CDR3 nucleotides read TGTGCCAGCAGTGACGTAGCGGGAGGGCGGGAGCAGTACTTC.

The chain combines TRBV6-4 with TRBJ2-3, with D tentatively TRBD2 (5 bases). The ends were cut back, 5 bases at V and 3 bases at J, with 15 bases in the middle. Germline assignment: CDR1 MRHNA and CDR2 SNTAGT. The CDR3 runs 15 residues. The DNA for the CDR3 is TGTGCCAGCAGTTTACTATTACTAGAAACAGATACGCAGTATTTT. Amino acids: CASSLLLLETDTQYF.

This chain joins TRBV28 and TRBJ2-2; D unresolved. Trimming removed 7 bases at V and 7 bases at J, with 16 bases between. Germline V gives CDR1 MDHEN, CDR2 SYDVKM. This CDR3 has 14 residues. This CDR3 reads CASKGQSLVGELFF. CDR3 coding DNA: TGTGCCAGCAAAGGGCAGAGTCTTGTCGGGGAGCTGTTTTTT.

The chain links TRBV2 to TRBJ1-2, with D possibly TRBD1 on 5 matching bases. The CDR3 has 13 residues. Germline V gives CDR1 SNHLY, CDR2 FYNNEI. V lost 1 base, J lost 8 bases, and 11 bases lay in between. In DNA form, the CDR3 reads TGTGCCAGCAGTGAAGGACAAGGGGACGGCTACACCTTC. Translating it yields CASSEGQGDGYTF. The variable domain in full, completed from reference TRBV2 and TRBJ1-2, reads EPEVTQTPSHQVTQMGQEVILRCVPISNHLYFYWYRQILGQKVEFLVSFYNNEISEKSEIFDDQFSVERPDGSNFTLKIRSTKLEDSAMYFCASSEGQGDGYTFGSGTRLTVV.

The V call is TRBV27, the J call TRBJ2-1, with TRBD1 as a possible D gene (6 bases). Deletions cut 6 bases from V and 2 bases from J, with 11 bases between. The CDR3 contains 14 residues. The germline CDR1 and CDR2 sequences are MNHEY and SMNVEV (reference sequence). The chain's CDR3 is CASRNRVPYNEQFF. The CDR3 bases are TGTGCCAGCAGGAACAGGGTCCCCTACAATGAGCAGTTCTTC.

This clone has a single count. The chain employs TRBV19 and TRBJ2-1; no reliable D call. The germline V gene has CDR1 LNHDA and CDR2 SQIVND (reference sequence). V was pared by 3 bases and J by 6 bases, with 9 bases between. This CDR3 comprises 13 residues. This CDR3 is CASSMGSFNEQFF. The CDR3 DNA sequence: TGTGCCAGTAGTATGGGCTCTTTCAATGAGCAGTTCTTC.

V is TRBV6-1 and J is TRBJ2-3, with D perhaps matching TRBD1 (5 bases). Trimming shortened V by 5 bases and J by 2 bases, and 14 bases separated the two germline ends. Germline-derived CDR1 and CDR2 are MNHNS and SASEGT. The length of the CDR3 is 15 residues. In DNA form, the CDR3 reads TGTGCCAGCAGTCTCCCAAGACAGCTCACAGATACGCAGTATTTT. Residues: CASSLPRQLTDTQYF.

The J gene is TRBJ1-2, the V gene TRBV10-2; 8 nucleotides line up with TRBD1. The CDR3 runs to 14 residues. V gave up 6 bases and J gave up 4 bases; unmatched junction bases: 7. Germline assignment: CDR1 WSHSY and CDR2 SAAADI. CDR3 in amino acids: CASSPDRVGYGYTF. The CDR3 bases are TGCGCCAGCAGCCCGGACAGGGTGGGCTATGGCTACACCTTC.

This chain connects TRBV29-1 to TRBJ2-5, with 7 nucleotides matching TRBD2. Unmatched junction bases numbered 10, after V lost 7 bases and J lost 5 bases. The CDR3 loop spans 13 amino acids. From germline, CDR1 is SQVTM and CDR2 ANQGSEA. In DNA, the CDR3 is TGCAGCGCCCCGGGACTACCCTATGAGACCCAGTACTTC. Encoded protein: CSAPGLPYETQYF.

This chain joins TRBV9 and TRBJ2-1; 7 nucleotides line up with TRBD1. There are 16 residues in the CDR3. Germline CDR1 reads SGDLS; CDR2 reads YYNGEE. V gave up 0 bases and J gave up 7 bases; unmatched junction bases: 10. The chain's CDR3 is CASSVGAGGNANEQFF. In DNA, the CDR3 is TGTGCCAGCAGCGTAGGGGCAGGGGGAAATGCAAATGAGCAGTTCTTC. Full variable domain (outside the CDR3, taken from reference TRBV9 and TRBJ2-1): DSGVTQTPKHLITATGQRVTLRCSPRSGDLSVYWYQQSLDQGLQFLIQYYNGEERAKGNILERFSAQQFPDLHSELNLSSLELGDSALYFCASSVGAGGNANEQFFGPGTRLTVL.

This clone was seen only once. This chain joins TRBV5-1 and TRBJ2-5; D gene ambiguous. CDR1 and CDR2 from the germline V gene are SGHRS and YFSETQ. The CDR3 is made up of 15 amino acids. Between the trimmed V and J ends, which lost 5 bases and 2 bases, there was a span of 16 bases. CDR3 protein: CASRFPRLGQETQYF. In DNA form, the CDR3 reads TGCGCCAGCAGATTCCCCCGTCTAGGACAAGAGACCCAGTACTTC. The full variable domain, rest sourced from reference TRBV5-1 and TRBJ2-5, is KAGVTQTPRYLIKTRGQQVTLSCSPISGHRSVSWYQQTPGQGLQFLFEYFSETQRNKGNFPGRFSGRQFSNSRSEMNVSTLELGDSALYLCASRFPRLGQETQYFGPGTRLLVL.

This chain joins TRBV6-5 and TRBJ1-1; D not certain. Trimming removed 5 bases at V and 5 bases at J, with 15 bases between. This CDR3 region has 14 residues. Germline V gives CDR1 MNHEY, CDR2 SVGAGI. CDR3 in DNA: TGTGCCAGCAGTACCCTAAGTCGGGAGACTGAAGCTTTCTTT. Encoded protein: CASSTLSRETEAFF.

This chain uses TRBV30 with TRBJ1-5; 9 bases agree with TRBD1. The V segment lost 5 bases and the J segment 2 bases; nucleotides outside the gene matches: 13. CDR3 size: 17 residues. Germline V CDR1 and CDR2: GTSNPN, SVGIG (reference sequence). The CDR3 sequence is CAWGTGIVITGNQPQHF. The CDR3 nucleotides are TGTGCCTGGGGGACAGGGATTGTTATAACGGGCAATCAGCCCCAGCATTTT.

The rearrangement joins TRBV11-2 to TRBJ2-5; D is ambiguous. CDR1 and CDR2 from the germline V gene are SGHAT and FQNNGV. V shed 8 bases and J shed 7 bases, with 8 bases lying between them. The CDR3 loop spans 10 amino acids. The CDR3 region is CASSSGTQYF. The CDR3 nucleotides are TGTGCCAGCTCCTCGGGGACCCAGTACTTC.

The chain recombines TRBV5-1 with TRBJ2-3; D possibly corresponds to TRBD2 (5 bases). Deletions cut 5 bases from V and 4 bases from J, with 17 bases between. This CDR3 region has 15 residues. Per the germline V gene, CDR1 is SGHRS and CDR2 is YFSETQ. CDR3 DNA sequence: TGCGCCAGCAGGTTAACCGGGATTGGGTCAGATACGCAGTATTTT. Translated, it gives CASRLTGIGSDTQYF.

This clone is medium-sized in the sample. This sequence joins TRBV10-1 and TRBJ2-1; TRBD2 aligns across 7 bases. Per the germline V gene, CDR1 is WNHNN and CDR2 is SYGVQD (reference sequence). Losses at the gene ends were 5 bases for V and 5 bases for J; bases not matched to a gene: 6. The CDR3 has 14 residues. CDR3 DNA sequence: TGCGCCAGCAGTCGGTTAACTAGCGACAATGAGCAGTTCTTC. Encoded protein: CASSRLTSDNEQFF.

This chain links TRBV4-1 with TRBJ2-1; TRBD2 might be the D (5 bases). The CDR3 is 17 residues long. Germline CDR1 MGHRA, CDR2 YSYEKL. V was clipped by 1 base and J by 0 bases, with 13 bases between them. The CDR3 loop is CASSQVVGGFSYNEQFF. The CDR3 nucleotides are TGCGCCAGCAGCCAAGTAGTGGGCGGGTTCTCCTACAATGAGCAGTTCTTC.

J is TRBJ1-5 and V is TRBV4-1; no definite D call. Per germline, CDR1 MGHRA and CDR2 YSYEKL. The CDR3 totals 13 residues. Trimming pared 4 bases from V and 5 bases from J, leaving 9 bases between. CDR3 protein: CASSLSSDQPQHF. CDR3 sequence (DNA): TGCGCCAGCAGCCTCTCATCAGATCAGCCCCAGCATTTT.

The chain couples TRBV6-5 to TRBJ2-5; possible D gene TRBD2, 6 bases. V gave up 2 bases and J gave up 8 bases, with 15 bases separating them. The CDR3 totals 14 residues. Germline assignment: CDR1 MNHEY and CDR2 SVGAGI. CDR3 sequence (DNA): TGTGCCAGCAGTTACACGGGAGCGTCGGAAACCCAGTACTTC. It translates to CASSYTGASETQYF.

The CDR3 nucleotides are TGTGCTGAGGGAGAAAAGAACTACAATGAGCAGTTCTTC. Its protein is CAEGEKNYNEQFF. The rearrangement links TRBV30 to TRBJ2-1; D is possibly TRBD2 (5 bases). Germline V gives CDR1 GTSNPN, CDR2 SVGIG (reference sequence). This CDR3 has 13 amino acids.

The chain links TRBV7-9 to TRBJ2-7, with 7 bases matching TRBD2. Germline V gene lookup returns CDR1 SEHNR and CDR2 FQNEAQ (reference sequence). Unmatched junction bases numbered 10, after V lost 5 bases and J lost 6 bases. CDR3 length: 14 residues. The CDR3 sequence: CASSTRGVLSEQYF. In nucleotides, the CDR3 is TGTGCCAGCAGCACCCGGGGGGTCCTAAGCGAGCAGTACTTC.

This rearrangement joins TRBV27 to TRBJ1-1; 7 bases map to TRBD1. J lost 1 base, V lost 2 bases, and 10 bases had no gene match. From germline, CDR1 is MNHEY and CDR2 SMNVEV (reference sequence). There are 17 residues in the CDR3. The CDR3 is CASSLSPGTDWNTEAFF. As DNA, the CDR3 is TGTGCCAGCAGTTTAAGTCCCGGGACAGACTGGAACACTGAAGCTTTCTTT.

The gene calls are TRBV10-2 and TRBJ2-1; no clear D. The CDR3 spans 11 residues. Germline V gene sequence: CDR1 WSHSY, CDR2 SAAADI. V lost 7 bases and J 5 bases, leaving 6 bases between the germline ends. CDR3 amino acids: CASTFNNEQFF. The CDR3, as DNA: TGCGCCAGCACTTTTAACAATGAGCAGTTCTTC.

V gene TRBV29-1 combines with J gene TRBJ2-7, with a weak D call TRBD2 (7 bases). CDR3 size: 13 residues. Germline V CDR1 and CDR2: SQVTM, ANQGSEA. V lost 4 bases and J 2 bases, leaving 12 bases between the germline ends. The CDR3 sequence: CSVVGGGTYEQYF. The CDR3 nucleotides read TGCAGCGTTGTAGGGGGGGGCACCTACGAGCAGTACTTC.

This chain joins TRBV10-1 and TRBJ2-3; D assignment may be TRBD1 or TRBD2 (5 bases each). The CDR3 totals 14 residues. CDR1 is WNHNN, CDR2 SYGVQD, per germline (reference sequence). V gave up 2 bases and J gave up 2 bases, with 8 bases separating them. This CDR3 reads CASSEGTLTDTQYF. The CDR3 bases are TGCGCCAGCAGTGAGGGGACCCTCACAGATACGCAGTATTTT.

J is TRBJ1-1 and V is TRBV27; tentatively, D is TRBD1 (5 bases). The CDR3 is 14 amino acids. Germline V CDR1 and CDR2: MNHEY, SMNVEV (reference sequence). Trimming removed 5 bases at V and 3 bases at J, with 13 bases between. CDR3 in amino acids: CASSTRDWDTEAFF. The CDR3 DNA is TGTGCCAGCAGTACGCGGGACTGGGACACTGAAGCTTTCTTT.

The V and J genes are TRBV7-9 and TRBJ2-3, with D tentatively TRBD2 (5 bases). Per germline, CDR1 SEHNR and CDR2 FQNEAQ (reference sequence). V lost 5 bases to trimming and J lost 1 base, with 13 bases between them. CDR3 length equals 15 residues. CDR3 in DNA: TGTGCCAGCAGCGCAGGACTGACCCGCACAGATACGCAGTATTTT. This codes for CASSAGLTRTDTQYF.

The count of this clone is one. The chain employs TRBV11-2 and TRBJ1-3; D not certain. Trimming stripped 7 bases from V and 0 bases from J, with 10 bases between. CDR3 length: 14 amino acids. The germline CDR1 and CDR2 sequences are SGHAT and FQNNGV. This chain's CDR3 is CASTPGSSGNTIYF. The DNA for the CDR3 is TGTGCCAGCACTCCGGGGAGCTCTGGAAACACCATATATTTT.